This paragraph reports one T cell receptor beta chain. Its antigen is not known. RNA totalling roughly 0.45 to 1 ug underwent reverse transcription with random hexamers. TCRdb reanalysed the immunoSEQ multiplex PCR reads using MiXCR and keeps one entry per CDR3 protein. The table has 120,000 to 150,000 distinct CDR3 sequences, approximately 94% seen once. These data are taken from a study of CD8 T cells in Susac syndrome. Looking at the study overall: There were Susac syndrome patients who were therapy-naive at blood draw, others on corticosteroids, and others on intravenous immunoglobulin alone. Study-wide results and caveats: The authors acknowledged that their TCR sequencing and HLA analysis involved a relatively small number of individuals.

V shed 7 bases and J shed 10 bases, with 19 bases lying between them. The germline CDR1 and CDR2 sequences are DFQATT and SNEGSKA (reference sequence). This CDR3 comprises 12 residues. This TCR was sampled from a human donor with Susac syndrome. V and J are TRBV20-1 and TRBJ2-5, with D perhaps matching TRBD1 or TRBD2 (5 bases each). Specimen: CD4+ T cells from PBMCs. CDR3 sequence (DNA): TGCAGTGTCCGCGAGAGGGGTAGCAGCCAGTACTTC. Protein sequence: CSVRERGSSQYF.